The clone carrying this TCR beta chain appeared a few times. The antigen remains undetermined. These data belong to a study of response to subunit inactivated influenza vaccine. Whole-study results and caveats: The study's authors posited that every seasonal influenza vaccination enlists few new T cells.

V lost 5 bases and J 3 bases, leaving 13 bases between the germline ends. The germline V gene encodes CDR1 SGHVS and CDR2 FQNEAQ. The CDR3 consists of 15 residues. TCRdb analysed the RT-PCR reads with MiXCR anew, one entry per CDR3 protein. Here the sample spans roughly 500,000 distinct CDR3 sequences, more than 15% being singletons. The sequence came from a man aged 45 to 75 who received an inactivated influenza vaccine. The V call is TRBV7-8, the J call TRBJ2-2, with no clear D. The starting material was CD4+ T cells sorted from PBMCs, obtained 23 months after vaccination. This CDR3 reads CASSVARVYTGELFF. As DNA, the CDR3 is TGTGCCAGCAGCGTCGCACGGGTTTACACCGGGGAGCTGTTTTTT.